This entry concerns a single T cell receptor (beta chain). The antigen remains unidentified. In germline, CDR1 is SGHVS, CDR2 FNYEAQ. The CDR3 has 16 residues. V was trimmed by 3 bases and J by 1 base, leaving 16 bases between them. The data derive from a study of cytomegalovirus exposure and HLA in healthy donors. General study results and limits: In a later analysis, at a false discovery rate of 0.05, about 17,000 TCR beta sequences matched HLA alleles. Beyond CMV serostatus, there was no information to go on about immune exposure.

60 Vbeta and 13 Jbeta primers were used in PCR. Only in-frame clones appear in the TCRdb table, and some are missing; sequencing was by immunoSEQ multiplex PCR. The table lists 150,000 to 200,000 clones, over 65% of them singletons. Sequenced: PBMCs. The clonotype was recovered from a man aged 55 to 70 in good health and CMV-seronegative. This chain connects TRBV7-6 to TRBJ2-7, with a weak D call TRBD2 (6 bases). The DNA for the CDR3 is TGTGCCAGCAGCTTGGGGGTCGCTAGCGAATCCTACGAGCAGTACTTC. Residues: CASSLGVASESYEQYF. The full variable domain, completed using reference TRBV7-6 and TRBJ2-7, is GAGVSQSPRYKVTKRGQDVALRCDPISGHVSLYWYRQALGQGPEFLTYFNYEAQQDKSGLPNDRFSAERPEGSISTLTIQRTEQRDSAMYRCASSLGVASESYEQYFGPGTRLTVT.